The clone carrying this TCR beta chain was recorded only once. These data come from a study of control samples from healthy donors and cancer patients. V was cut by 3 bases and J by 6 bases, with 8 bases left in between. The CDR3 runs 12 residues. Per the germline V gene, CDR1 is WSHSY and CDR2 is SAAADI. Assay used: immunoSEQ multiplex PCR; TCRdb lists only in-frame clones, some missing. The sample consists of about 120,000 clones, around nine tenths of them appearing once. The rearrangement uses TRBV10-2 and TRBJ1-2; a weak D match, TRBD1 (5 bases). Specimen: blood. The sequence came from a man younger than 40 in good health. CDR3: CASSDPGNGYTF. The CDR3 DNA is TGCGCCAGCAGTGACCCAGGGAATGGCTACACCTTC.